The 9 T cell receptor beta chains given below trace back to one sample, sequenced in a study of tissue T cells after allogeneic stem cell transplantation. The protocol was immunoSEQ multiplex PCR, while the TCRdb copy is restricted to in-frame clones and leaves out a portion. The table lists roughly 45,000 clones, 73% of them singletons, with approximately 0.72% in the top ten. Sequencing was done on a sample of sorted cells pooled from one or two spleens. These receptors were collected from a pool of C57BL/6 mice in good health.

A note on this clone: Mouse gene names apply. The observed sequence ends 1 residue before the CDR3 terminus, with the missing tail filled in from the germline J gene. V is TRBV15 and J is TRBJ1-4, with unresolved D. V was clipped by 1 base and J by 0 bases, with 6 bases between them. CDR1 and CDR2 (germline): SGHND, FRSKSL. This CDR3 is built from 15 residues. The sequenced part of the CDR3 DNA is TGTGCCAGCAGTTTAGGGGAAATTTCCAACGAAAGATTATTT. Translated: CASSLGEISNERLF. From start to end, the CDR3 is CASSLGEISNERLFF.

As concerns this clone: Gene names are the mouse ones. The read is 1 residue too short to cover the CDR3 end, so that end is filled in from the germline J gene. This chain links TRBV3 with TRBJ2-1; 12 bases match TRBD2. V dropped 5 bases and J dropped 7; count of bases not matched to a gene: 3. The CDR3 runs to 14 residues. Germline V gives CDR1 SNHLY, CDR2 FYNGKV (reference sequence). CDR3 bases read: TGTGCCAGCAGCCCTGGACTGGGGGGGGCTGAGCAGTTC. Translation: CASSPGLGGAEQF. The entire CDR3 protein reads CASSPGLGGAEQFF.

On this clone itself: The germline and genes are mouse ones. The observed sequence ends 1 residue before the CDR3 terminus, with the missing tail filled in from the germline J gene. V is TRBV5 and J is TRBJ2-3; 11 nucleotides match TRBD2. Germline CDR1 and CDR2: LGHNA and YNLKQL (reference sequence). The CDR3 covers 16 residues. Trimming took 1 base from V and 8 from J; bases not matched to a gene: 8. Partial CDR3 DNA: TGTGCCAGCAGCCAAGGGACTGGGGGGAAGGGAGGAACGCTGTAT. Protein sequence: CASSQGTGGKGGTLY. The full CDR3 reads CASSQGTGGKGGTLYF.

Worth noting for this clone: All gene names here are mouse names. The read ends 1 residue before the CDR3 terminus; that terminus is restored from the germline J gene. The chain is built from TRBV19 and TRBJ1-1; the D gene is possibly TRBD1 (5 bases). The germline V gene has CDR1 FNHDT and CDR2 SITEND (reference sequence). CDR3 length equals 12 residues. V shed 1 base and J shed 6 bases, with 7 bases lying between them. The covered CDR3 bases are TGTGCCAGCAGTATAAGGGACGCAGAAGTCTTC. It specifies CASSIRDAEVF. The whole CDR3 protein is CASSIRDAEVFF.

Remarks on this clone: The gene names here belong to mouse. The read gets to within 1 residue of the CDR3 end, and the germline J gene fills in the rest. The chain uses TRBV5 and TRBJ2-3; 7 bases fit TRBD1. The germline gives CDR1 LGHNA, CDR2 YNLKQL (reference sequence). The trim removed 4 bases at V and 0 bases at J, leaving 4 bases unmatched. CDR3 size: 15 residues. CDR3: CASSLGTASAETLYF. Partial CDR3 DNA: TGTGCCAGCAGCCTCGGGACAGCTAGTGCAGAAACGCTGTAT.

To note about this clone: The gene symbols are mouse symbols. The CDR3 end lies 1 residue beyond the end of the read and is filled in from the germline J gene. The chain is built from TRBV19 and TRBJ2-2; 9 nucleotides match TRBD2. CDR3 length equals 14 residues. V was clipped by 5 bases and J by 6 bases; unmatched bases: 5. Germline V CDR1 and CDR2: FNHDT, SITEND (reference sequence). Here the CDR3 reads CASSRWGGAGQLYF. The sequenced CDR3 bases are TGTGCCAGCAGCCGCTGGGGGGGGGCCGGGCAGCTCTAC.

To note about this clone: The genes are named according to mouse. Read sequence stops 1 residue before the CDR3 end, and the germline J gene provides the missing end. The sample carries other DNA sequences with the same CDR3. J is TRBJ2-3 and V is TRBV5, with a possible D match to TRBD2 (6 bases). Germline V gives CDR1 LGHNA, CDR2 YNLKQL (reference sequence). With 1 base removed from V and 0 bases from J, the gap between germline ends came to 8 bases. The CDR3 is 15 residues long. The CDR3 region is CASSQVGGSAETLYF. Partial CDR3 DNA: TGTGCCAGCAGCCAAGTTGGGGGTAGTGCAGAAACGCTGTAT.

As concerns this clone: Gene names are mouse gene names. Coverage ceases 1 residue before the CDR3 finishes, and the germline J gene fills in the end. V gene TRBV13-3 combines with J gene TRBJ1-3; D call uncertain. Germline V lookup: CDR1 NNHDY, CDR2 SYVADS. The V end was cut by 1 base, the J end by 0 bases, with 5 bases between. This CDR3 is built from 14 residues. The CDR3 DNA, read in part, is TGTGCCAGCAGTGATTGGAATTCTGGAAATACGCTCTAT. This codes for CASSDWNSGNTLY. The whole CDR3 region reads CASSDWNSGNTLYF.

Regarding this clone: Gene names are mouse gene names. The observed sequence ends 1 residue before the CDR3 terminus, with the missing tail filled in from the germline J gene. The chain combines TRBV12-1 with TRBJ1-4, with 9 bases matching TRBD1. Trimming at V came to 4 bases and at J to 7 bases, leaving 6 bases not matched to a gene. Germline CDR1 is SGHSN and CDR2 is HYEKVE. CDR3 length: 14 amino acids. The CDR3 sequence: CASSSGTGPERLFF. The sequenced CDR3 bases are TGTGCCAGCTCCTCCGGGACAGGGCCCGAAAGATTATTT.